This record covers a single T cell receptor (beta chain). This sample is part of a study of blood T cell repertoires in COVID-19. Profiled with immunoSEQ multiplex PCR; TCRdb holds only in-frame clones, not every one. The data show approximately 140,000 clones, 84% seen once. Germline-derived CDR1 and CDR2 are SQVTM and ANQGSEA. The CDR3 has 16 residues. Losses at the gene ends were 6 bases for V and 3 bases for J; bases not matched to a gene: 13. The sample taken for sequencing was PBMCs or T cells enriched from blood (not recorded which). The clonotype comes from a woman aged 45-65 years with acute COVID-19. This chain connects TRBV29-1 to TRBJ2-3, with 9 bases identical to TRBD2. Here the CDR3 reads CSVQKLVLAGTDTQYF. The CDR3 DNA reads TGCAGCGTCCAAAAGCTCGTGCTAGCGGGGACAGATACGCAGTATTTT.